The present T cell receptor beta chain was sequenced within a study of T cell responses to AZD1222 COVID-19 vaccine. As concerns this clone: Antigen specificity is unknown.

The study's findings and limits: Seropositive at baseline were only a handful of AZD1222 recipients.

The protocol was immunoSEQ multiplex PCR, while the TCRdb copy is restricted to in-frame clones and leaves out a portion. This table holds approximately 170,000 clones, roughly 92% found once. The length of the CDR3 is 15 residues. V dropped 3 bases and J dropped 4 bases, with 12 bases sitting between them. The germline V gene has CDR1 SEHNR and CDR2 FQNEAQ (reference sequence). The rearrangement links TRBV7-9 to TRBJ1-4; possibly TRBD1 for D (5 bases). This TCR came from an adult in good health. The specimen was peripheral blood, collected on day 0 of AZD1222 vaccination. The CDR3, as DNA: TGTGCCAGCAGCTTTCTCCAGGGAATTAATGAAAAACTGTTTTTT. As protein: CASSFLQGINEKLFF. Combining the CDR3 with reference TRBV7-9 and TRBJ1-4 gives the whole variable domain DTGVSQNPRHKITKRGQNVTFRCDPISEHNRLYWYRQTLGQGPEFLTYFQNEAQLEKSRLLSDRFSAERPKGSFSTLEIQRTEQGDSAMYLCASSFLQGINEKLFFGSGTQLSVL.